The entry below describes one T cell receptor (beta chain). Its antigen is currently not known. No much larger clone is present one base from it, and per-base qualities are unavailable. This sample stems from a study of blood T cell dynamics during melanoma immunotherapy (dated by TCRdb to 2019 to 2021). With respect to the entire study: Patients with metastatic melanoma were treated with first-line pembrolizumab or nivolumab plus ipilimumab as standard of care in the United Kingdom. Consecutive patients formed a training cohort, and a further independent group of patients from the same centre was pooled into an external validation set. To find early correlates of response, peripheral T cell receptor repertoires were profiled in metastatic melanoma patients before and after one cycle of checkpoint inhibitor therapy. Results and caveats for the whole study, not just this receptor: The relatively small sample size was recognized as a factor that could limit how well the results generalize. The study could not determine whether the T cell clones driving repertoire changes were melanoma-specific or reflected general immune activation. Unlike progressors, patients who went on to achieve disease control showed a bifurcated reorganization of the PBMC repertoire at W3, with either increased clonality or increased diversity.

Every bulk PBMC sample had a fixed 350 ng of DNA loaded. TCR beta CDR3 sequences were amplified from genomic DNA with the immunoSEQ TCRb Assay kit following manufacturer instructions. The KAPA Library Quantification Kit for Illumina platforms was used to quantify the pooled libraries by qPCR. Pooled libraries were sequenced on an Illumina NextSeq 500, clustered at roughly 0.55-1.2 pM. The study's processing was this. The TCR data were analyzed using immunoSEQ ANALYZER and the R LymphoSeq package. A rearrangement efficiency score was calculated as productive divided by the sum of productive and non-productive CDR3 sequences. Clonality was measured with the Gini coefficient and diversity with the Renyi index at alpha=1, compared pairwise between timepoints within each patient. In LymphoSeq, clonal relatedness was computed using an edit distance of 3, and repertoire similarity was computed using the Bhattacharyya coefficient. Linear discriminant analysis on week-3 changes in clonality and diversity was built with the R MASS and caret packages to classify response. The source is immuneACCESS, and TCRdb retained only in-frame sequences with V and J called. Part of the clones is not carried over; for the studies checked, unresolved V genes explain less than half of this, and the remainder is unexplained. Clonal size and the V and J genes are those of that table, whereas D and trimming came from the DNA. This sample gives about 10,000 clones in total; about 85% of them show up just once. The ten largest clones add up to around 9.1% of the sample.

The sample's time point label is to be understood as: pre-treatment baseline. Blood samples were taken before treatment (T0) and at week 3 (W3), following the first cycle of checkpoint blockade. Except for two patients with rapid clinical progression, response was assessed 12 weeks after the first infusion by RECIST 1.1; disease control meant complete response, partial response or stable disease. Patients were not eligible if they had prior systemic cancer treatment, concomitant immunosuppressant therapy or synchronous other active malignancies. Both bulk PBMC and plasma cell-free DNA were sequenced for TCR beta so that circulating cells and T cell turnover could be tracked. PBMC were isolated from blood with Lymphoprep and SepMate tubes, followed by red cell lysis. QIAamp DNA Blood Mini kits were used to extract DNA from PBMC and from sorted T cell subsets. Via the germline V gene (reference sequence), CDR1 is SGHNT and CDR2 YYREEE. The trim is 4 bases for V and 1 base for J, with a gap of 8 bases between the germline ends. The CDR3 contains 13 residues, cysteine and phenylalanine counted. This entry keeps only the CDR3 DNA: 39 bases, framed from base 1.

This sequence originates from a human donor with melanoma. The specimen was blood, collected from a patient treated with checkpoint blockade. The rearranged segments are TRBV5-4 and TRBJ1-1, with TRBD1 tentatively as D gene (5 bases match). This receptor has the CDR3 CASSRGQNTEAFF. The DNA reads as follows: TGTGCCAGCAGCAGAGGACAGAACACTGAAGCTTTCTTT.